This T cell receptor (beta chain) was found in a study of T cell repertoires in cytomegalovirus infection. Study observations and caveats: Summed frequency of shared TCR beta families picked out CMV carriers who also had the relevant HLA.

Germline V lookup: CDR1 SGHRS, CDR2 YFSETQ. V lost 1 base and J 0 bases, leaving 16 bases between the germline ends. The CDR3 length is 17 residues. This clonotype was counted between two and nine times. Its antigen is undetermined. TCRdb used MiXCR to reprocess the reads, holding one entry per CDR3 protein. The data hold 450,000 to 600,000 distinct CDR3 sequences, with 40% to 50% observed a single time. The starting material was cultured PBMCs, obtained from culture after CMV antigen stimulation. The TCR was taken from a human donor in good health (CMV status not recorded). Some clones in this sample may be carry-over from other donors' samples. The V gene is TRBV5-1, the J gene TRBJ1-1; tentatively, D is TRBD1 (5 bases). The CDR3: CASSLSGAGSMNTEAFF. CDR3 DNA: TGCGCCAGCAGCTTGAGTGGGGCGGGCTCGATGAACACTGAAGCTTTCTTT.